Listed below are T cell receptor beta chains from one sample, sequenced in a study of CD8+ T cells in alopecia areata. Profiled with immunoSEQ multiplex PCR; TCRdb holds only in-frame clones, not every one. The table records over 110,000 clones, 51% of them present only once. Sample: CD4+ T cells sorted from blood, taken at week 0. Every receptor here comes from a human donor with alopecia areata. Each CDR3 is given with its conserved first and last residue. D genes are given only for firm matches. Expanded clones get a size class; other rows say once, few or many, or leave the size out.

D,J,V,size,CDR3,DNA
NA,TRBJ1-3,TRBV30,NA,CAWSVRSSIYF,TGTGCCTGGAGTGTACGGTCGTCCATATATTTT
NA,TRBJ2-2,TRBV19,few,CASSAGTATGELFF,TGTGCCAGTAGTGCCGGGACGGCAACCGGGGAGCTGTTTTTT
TRBD1,TRBJ1-5,TRBV29-1,few,CSVMTGLGGQPQHF,TGCAGCGTCATGACAGGGCTGGGTGGTCAGCCCCAGCATTTT
NA,TRBJ2-6,TRBV7-2,NA,CASSPPLAGANVLTF,TGTGCCAGCAGCCCCCCCCTTGCTGGGGCCAACGTCCTGACTTTC
NA,TRBJ1-2,TRBV4-1,once,CASSQRWTGGYGYTF,TGCGCCAGCAGCCAAAGATGGACGGGAGGCTATGGCTACACCTTC
NA,TRBJ2-5,TRBV7-2,NA,CASSRGRIQETQYF,TGTGCCAGCAGCCGGGGACGGATCCAAGAGACCCAGTACTTC
TRBD2,TRBJ2-7,TRBV29-1,few,CSAISVGGNYEQYF,TGCAGCGCCATCTCGGTGGGGGGGAACTACGAGCAGTACTTC
NA,TRBJ2-3,TRBV29-1,NA,CSVDPSSAATDTQYF,TGCAGCGTGGATCCCAGTTCAGCGGCCACAGATACGCAGTATTTT
NA,TRBJ2-6,TRBV28,NA,CASSLVGAGANVLTF,TGTGCCAGCAGTTTAGTGGGGGCCGGGGCCAACGTCCTGACTTTC
TRBD1,TRBJ1-2,TRBV29-1,NA,CSALGQGSPFDGYTF,TGCAGCGCATTAGGACAGGGGTCCCCCTTTGATGGCTACACCTTC
TRBD1,TRBJ1-2,TRBV4-1,few,CASSPQGAGGLFYGYTF,TGCGCCAGCAGCCCTCAGGGGGCAGGGGGCCTCTTCTATGGCTACACCTTC
TRBD1,TRBJ2-2,TRBV5-1,NA,CASSLKDRVTGELFF,TGCGCCAGCAGCCTCAAGGACAGGGTCACCGGGGAGCTGTTTTTT
TRBD2,TRBJ2-1,TRBV5-4,medium-sized,CASSFFGLASDEQFF,TGTGCCAGCAGCTTTTTCGGACTAGCTTCAGATGAGCAGTTCTTC
TRBD2,TRBJ2-5,TRBV9,few,CASSAGLAGVETQYF,TGTGCCAGCAGCGCGGGACTAGCGGGAGTGGAGACCCAGTACTTC
NA,TRBJ2-1,TRBV29-1,once,CSVAREPYNEQFF,TGCAGCGTTGCCAGGGAGCCCTACAATGAGCAGTTCTTC
NA,TRBJ1-5,TRBV29-1,NA,CSVGVSNQPQHF,TGCAGCGTTGGGGTGAGCAATCAGCCCCAGCATTTT
TRBD1,TRBJ1-2,TRBV5-6,few,CASSDSFHRGTF,TGTGCCAGCAGTGACAGTTTTCACAGGGGCACCTTC
NA,TRBJ2-5,TRBV7-9,few,CASSHKIGETQYF,TGTGCCAGCAGCCACAAGATCGGGGAGACCCAGTACTTC
NA,TRBJ2-7,TRBV30,NA,CAWSENYERYF,TGTGCCTGGAGTGAAAACTACGAGCGGTACTTC
NA,TRBJ2-2,TRBV2,few,CASSEAADGTGELFF,TGTGCCAGCAGTGAAGCGGCAGACGGCACCGGGGAGCTGTTTTTT
NA,TRBJ2-4,TRBV2,NA,CASLETGGAKNIQYF,TGTGCCAGCCTAGAGACGGGGGGCGCCAAAAACATTCAGTACTTC
TRBD2,TRBJ2-6,TRBV29-1,few,CSVDPGSYSGGEGANVLTF,TGCAGCGTTGACCCCGGCTCGTACTCGGGGGGGGAAGGGGCCAACGTCCTGACTTTC
NA,TRBJ2-3,TRBV2,few,CASSTTDTQYF,TGTGCCAGCAGCACCACAGATACGCAGTATTTT
NA,TRBJ2-6,TRBV30,NA,CAWSVRGANVLTF,TGTGCCTGGAGTGTACGTGGGGCCAACGTCCTGACTTTC
TRBD2,TRBJ2-5,TRBV6-1,NA,CATWGLAQETQYF,TGTGCCACCTGGGGACTAGCGCAAGAGACCCAGTACTTC
NA,TRBJ1-5,TRBV18,many,CASSPQRDQPQHF,TGTGCCAGCTCACCCCAACGGGATCAGCCCCAGCATTTT
TRBD1,TRBJ2-7,TRBV2,NA,CASSTGQHYEQYF,TGTGCCAGCAGTACGGGACAGCACTACGAGCAGTACTTC
NA,TRBJ2-5,TRBV27,few,CASSHRPSTFQETQYF,TGTGCCAGCAGTCACCGCCCCTCAACCTTCCAAGAGACCCAGTACTTC
NA,TRBJ2-3,TRBV25-1,NA,CASTQVTDTQYF,TGTGCCAGCACCCAGGTCACAGATACGCAGTATTTT
TRBD2,TRBJ2-2,TRBV29-1,NA,CSVVRTSGVTGELFF,TGCAGCGTTGTCCGGACTAGCGGAGTTACCGGGGAGCTGTTTTTT
NA,TRBJ2-1,TRBV29-1,NA,CSVDRGNEQFF,TGCAGCGTTGATCGGGGGAATGAGCAGTTCTTC
TRBD2,TRBJ2-1,TRBV6-4,NA,CASSESSGIGNEQFF,TGTGCCAGCAGTGAATCTAGCGGGATTGGGAATGAGCAGTTCTTC
NA,TRBJ2-3,TRBV11-2,NA,CASSLAPTDTQYF,TGTGCCAGCAGCTTAGCCCCCACAGATACGCAGTATTTT
NA,TRBJ1-1,TRBV2,NA,CASSPGAVDTEAFF,TGTGCCAGCAGCCCAGGTGCAGTGGACACTGAAGCTTTCTTT
NA,TRBJ2-3,TRBV15,NA,CATSRETDTQYF,TGTGCCACCAGCAGAGAGACGGATACGCAGTATTTT
NA,TRBJ2-7,TRBV5-1,few,CASSLGVGISTYEQYF,TGCGCCAGCAGCTTGGGTGTGGGGATAAGCACCTACGAGCAGTACTTC
TRBD1,TRBJ1-1,TRBV30,few,CAWSRTGNTEAFF,TGTGCCTGGAGTAGGACAGGAAACACTGAAGCTTTCTTT
NA,TRBJ2-5,TRBV6-5,NA,CASSYMGAQYF,TGTGCCAGCAGTTACATGGGGGCCCAGTACTTC
NA,TRBJ1-2,TRBV28,NA,CASSLLNGGYTF,TGTGCCAGCAGTTTACTTAATGGAGGCTACACCTTC
NA,TRBJ2-2,TRBV11-2,NA,CASAQVQATGELFF,TGTGCCAGCGCCCAGGTACAGGCCACCGGGGAGCTGTTTTTT
NA,TRBJ2-3,TRBV11-3,once,CASSLGVETATDTQYF,TGTGCCAGCAGCTTAGGCGTGGAGACAGCCACAGATACGCAGTATTTT
NA,TRBJ2-1,TRBV5-1,NA,CASSLDQSYNEQFF,TGCGCCAGCAGCTTGGACCAGAGTTACAATGAGCAGTTCTTC
TRBD1,TRBJ1-2,TRBV30,NA,CAWSVQMIGQGLYGYTF,TGTGCCTGGAGTGTACAAATGATCGGACAGGGGCTCTATGGCTACACCTTC
TRBD2,TRBJ2-1,TRBV18,few,CASSPPKGGSYNEQFF,TGTGCCAGCTCACCACCGAAGGGAGGGTCCTACAATGAGCAGTTCTTC
NA,TRBJ2-1,TRBV27,NA,CASRPPAGEQFF,TGTGCCAGCAGGCCTCCTGCGGGGGAGCAGTTCTTC
NA,TRBJ1-4,TRBV30,NA,CAWEPFREKLFF,TGTGCCTGGGAACCTTTCAGAGAAAAACTGTTTTTT
NA,TRBJ2-6,TRBV30,few,CAWSLYSSGANVLTF,TGTGCCTGGAGCCTTTATTCTTCTGGGGCCAACGTCCTGACTTTC
NA,TRBJ1-5,TRBV7-2,NA,CASSLFQDQPQHF,TGTGCCAGCAGCTTATTCCAGGATCAGCCCCAGCATTTT
NA,TRBJ1-4,TRBV6-5,few,CASSYSTPDEKLFF,TGTGCCAGCAGTTACTCGACGCCGGATGAAAAACTGTTTTTT
TRBD1,TRBJ2-5,TRBV19,few,CASSPGTGETQYF,TGTGCCAGTAGCCCCGGGACAGGAGAGACCCAGTACTTC
NA,TRBJ2-5,TRBV30,NA,CAWSREETQYF,TGTGCCTGGAGCCGGGAAGAGACCCAGTACTTC
NA,TRBJ2-3,TRBV6-5,NA,CASSYYQGAGTDTQYF,TGTGCCAGCAGTTACTATCAGGGAGCGGGCACAGATACGCAGTATTTT